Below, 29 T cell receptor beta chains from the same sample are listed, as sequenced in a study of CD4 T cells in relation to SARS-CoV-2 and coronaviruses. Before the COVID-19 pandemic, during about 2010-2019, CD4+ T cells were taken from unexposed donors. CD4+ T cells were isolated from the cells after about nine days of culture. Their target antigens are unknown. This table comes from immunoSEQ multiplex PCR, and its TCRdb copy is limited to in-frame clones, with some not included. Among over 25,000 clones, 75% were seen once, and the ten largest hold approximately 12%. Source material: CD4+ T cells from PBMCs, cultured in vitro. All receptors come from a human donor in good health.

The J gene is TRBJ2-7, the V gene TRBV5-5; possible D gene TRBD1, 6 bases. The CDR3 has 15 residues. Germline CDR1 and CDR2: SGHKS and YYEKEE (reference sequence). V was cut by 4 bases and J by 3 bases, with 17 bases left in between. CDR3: CASSVQQGYIYEQYF. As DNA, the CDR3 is TGTGCCAGCAGCGTTCAACAGGGCTATATCTACGAGCAGTACTTC.

The CDR3, as DNA: TGTGCCACCTCCGGGACTAGTAATAAGGAGCAGTTCTTC. Amino acid sequence: CATSGTSNKEQFF. The rearrangement links TRBV19 to TRBJ2-1; 8 nucleotides agree with TRBD2. Looked up from germline, CDR1 is LNHDA and CDR2 is SQIVND (reference sequence). With V trimmed by 10 bases and J by 10 bases, 12 bases remained unmatched. The CDR3 consists of 13 residues.

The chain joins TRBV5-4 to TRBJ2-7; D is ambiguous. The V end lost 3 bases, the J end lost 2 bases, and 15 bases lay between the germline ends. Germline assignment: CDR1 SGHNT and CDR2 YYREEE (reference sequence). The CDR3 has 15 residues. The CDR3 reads CASSSYENEAYEQYF. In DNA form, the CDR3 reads TGTGCCAGCAGCTCCTATGAGAATGAAGCCTACGAGCAGTACTTC.

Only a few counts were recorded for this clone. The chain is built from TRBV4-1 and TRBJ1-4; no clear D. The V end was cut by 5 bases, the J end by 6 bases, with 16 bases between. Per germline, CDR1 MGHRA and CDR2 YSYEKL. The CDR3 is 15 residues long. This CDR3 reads CASSDSTLGHEKLFF. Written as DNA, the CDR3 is TGCGCCAGCAGCGACTCAACCCTCGGTCATGAAAAACTGTTTTTT.

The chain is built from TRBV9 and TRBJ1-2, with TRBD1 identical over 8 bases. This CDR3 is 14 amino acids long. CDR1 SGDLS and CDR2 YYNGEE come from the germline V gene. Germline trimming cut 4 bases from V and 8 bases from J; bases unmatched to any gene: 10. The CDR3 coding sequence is TGTGCCAGCAGCCTACAGGGGGGTGGCGACGGCTACACCTTC. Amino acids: CASSLQGGGDGYTF.

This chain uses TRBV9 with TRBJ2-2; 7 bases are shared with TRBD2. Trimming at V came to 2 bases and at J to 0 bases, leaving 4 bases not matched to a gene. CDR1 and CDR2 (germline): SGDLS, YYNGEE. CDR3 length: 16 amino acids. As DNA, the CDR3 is TGTGCCAGCAGCGTCAATGCGGGAGCGAACACCGGGGAGCTGTTTTTT. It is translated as CASSVNAGANTGELFF. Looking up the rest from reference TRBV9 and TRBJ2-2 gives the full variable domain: DSGVTQTPKHLITATGQRVTLRCSPRSGDLSVYWYQQSLDQGLQFLIQYYNGEERAKGNILERFSAQQFPDLHSELNLSSLELGDSALYFCASSVNAGANTGELFFGEGSRLTVL.

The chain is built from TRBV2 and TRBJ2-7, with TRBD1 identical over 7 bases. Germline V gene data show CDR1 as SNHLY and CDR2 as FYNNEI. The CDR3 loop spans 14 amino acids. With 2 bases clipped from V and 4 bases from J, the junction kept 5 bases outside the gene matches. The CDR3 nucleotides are TGTGCCAGCAGTGAACTAGGACAGGAGTACGAGCAGTACTTC. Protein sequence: CASSELGQEYEQYF.

Here the CDR3 DNA reads TGTGCCAGCTCAACGGGGGGTGACAGGGGGAATTCACCCCTCCACTTT. This gives the protein CASSTGGDRGNSPLHF. The chain couples TRBV18 to TRBJ1-6; 9 nucleotides line up with TRBD1. V trimming: 5 bases; J trimming: 7 bases; junction bases outside the gene matches: 9. This CDR3 comprises 16 residues. From germline, CDR1 is KGHSH and CDR2 LQKENI.

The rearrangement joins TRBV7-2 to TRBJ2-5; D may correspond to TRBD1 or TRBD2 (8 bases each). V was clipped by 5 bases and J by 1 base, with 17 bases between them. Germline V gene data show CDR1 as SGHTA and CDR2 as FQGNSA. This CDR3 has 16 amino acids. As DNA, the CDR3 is TGTGCCAGCAGCCAGGGGGCGGGAGGACGCCAAGAGACCCAGTACTTC. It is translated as CASSQGAGGRQETQYF.

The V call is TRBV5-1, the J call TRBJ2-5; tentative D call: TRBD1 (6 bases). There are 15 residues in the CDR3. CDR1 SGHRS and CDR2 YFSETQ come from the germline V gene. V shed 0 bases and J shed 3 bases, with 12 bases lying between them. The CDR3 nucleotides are TGCGCCAGCAGCTTGGATGGGGGCCGAAAAGAGACCCAGTACTTC. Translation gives CASSLDGGRKETQYF. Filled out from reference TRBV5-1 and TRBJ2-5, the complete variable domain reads KAGVTQTPRYLIKTRGQQVTLSCSPISGHRSVSWYQQTPGQGLQFLFEYFSETQRNKGNFPGRFSGRQFSNSRSEMNVSTLELGDSALYLCASSLDGGRKETQYFGPGTRLLVL.

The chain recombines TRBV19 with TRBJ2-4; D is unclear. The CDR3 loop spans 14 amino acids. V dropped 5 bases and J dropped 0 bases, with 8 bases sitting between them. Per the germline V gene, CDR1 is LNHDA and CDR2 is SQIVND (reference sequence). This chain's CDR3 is CASSAQLAKNIQYF. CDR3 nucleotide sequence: TGTGCCAGTAGTGCGCAGCTAGCCAAAAACATTCAGTACTTC.

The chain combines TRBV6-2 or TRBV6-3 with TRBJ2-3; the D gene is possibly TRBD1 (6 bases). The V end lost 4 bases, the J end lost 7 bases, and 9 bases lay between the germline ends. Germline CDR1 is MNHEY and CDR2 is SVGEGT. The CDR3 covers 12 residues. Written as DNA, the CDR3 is TGTGCCAGCAGTTTACAGGGAAATACGCAGTATTTT. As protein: CASSLQGNTQYF.

The CDR3 bases are TGCGCCAGCAGCTATCGACTAGCGGGAGAGGTGACCAATGAGCAGTTCTTC. It encodes CASSYRLAGEVTNEQFF. V usage is TRBV5-1 and J usage is TRBJ2-1, with 12 bases that match TRBD2. The CDR3 length is 17 residues. Germline V gives CDR1 SGHRS, CDR2 YFSETQ. The V and J ends lost 3 bases and 6 bases, in that order; junction bases with no gene match: 10.

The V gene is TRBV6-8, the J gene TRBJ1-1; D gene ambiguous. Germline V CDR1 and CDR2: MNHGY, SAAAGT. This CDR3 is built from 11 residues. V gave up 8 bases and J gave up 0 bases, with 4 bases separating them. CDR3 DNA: TGTGCCAGCGGGTTGAACACTGAAGCTTTCTTT. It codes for CASGLNTEAFF.

The DNA for the CDR3 is TGTGCCAGCAGCAGGATAGGGACAGGGTGGAACACTGAAGCTTTCTTT. It is translated as CASSRIGTGWNTEAFF. The V gene is TRBV7-8, the J gene TRBJ1-1, with TRBD1 matching 9 bases. Losses at the gene ends were 5 bases for V and 1 base for J; bases not matched to a gene: 8. Germline V gene data show CDR1 as SGHVS and CDR2 as FQNEAQ. The CDR3 is 16 amino acids.

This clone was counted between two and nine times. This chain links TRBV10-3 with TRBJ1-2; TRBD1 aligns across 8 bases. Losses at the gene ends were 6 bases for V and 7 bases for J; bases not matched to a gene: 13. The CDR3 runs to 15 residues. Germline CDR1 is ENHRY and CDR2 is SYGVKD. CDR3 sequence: CAIRWEPGQEAGYTF. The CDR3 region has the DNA TGTGCCATCAGATGGGAGCCGGGACAGGAGGCTGGCTACACCTTC.

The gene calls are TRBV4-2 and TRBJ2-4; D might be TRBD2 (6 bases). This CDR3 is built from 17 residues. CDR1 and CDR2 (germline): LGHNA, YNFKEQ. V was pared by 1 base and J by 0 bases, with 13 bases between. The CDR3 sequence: CASSQVWNGRAKNIQYF. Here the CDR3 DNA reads TGTGCCAGCAGCCAAGTGTGGAACGGGAGAGCCAAAAACATTCAGTACTTC.

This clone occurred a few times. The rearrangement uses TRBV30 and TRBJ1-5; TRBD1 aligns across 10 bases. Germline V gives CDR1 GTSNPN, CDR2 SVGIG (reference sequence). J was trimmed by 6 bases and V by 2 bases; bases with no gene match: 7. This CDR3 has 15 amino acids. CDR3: CAWSLRTGGSQPQHF. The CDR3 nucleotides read TGTGCCTGGAGTTTAAGGACAGGGGGTAGTCAGCCCCAGCATTTT.

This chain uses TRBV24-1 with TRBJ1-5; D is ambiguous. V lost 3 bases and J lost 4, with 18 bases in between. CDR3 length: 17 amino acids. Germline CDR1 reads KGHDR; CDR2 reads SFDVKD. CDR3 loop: CATSDLPPLFPNQPQHF. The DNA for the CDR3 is TGTGCCACCAGTGATCTGCCCCCGCTATTCCCTAATCAGCCCCAGCATTTT.

This CDR3 is CASSWQDEDTEAFF. As DNA, the CDR3 is TGTGCCAGCAGCTGGCAGGATGAGGACACTGAAGCTTTCTTT. V is TRBV5-5 and J is TRBJ1-1; D is unresolved. CDR1 is SGHKS and CDR2 is YYEKEE in the germline V gene (reference sequence). V was pared by 3 bases and J by 3 bases, with 12 bases between. The CDR3 runs to 14 residues.

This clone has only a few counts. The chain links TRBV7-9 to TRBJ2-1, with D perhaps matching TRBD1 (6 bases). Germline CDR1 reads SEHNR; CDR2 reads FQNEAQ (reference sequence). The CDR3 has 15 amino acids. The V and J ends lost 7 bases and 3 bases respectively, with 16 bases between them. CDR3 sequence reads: CASTLRGQVYNEQFF. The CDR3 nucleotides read TGTGCCAGCACCCTGAGGGGACAAGTCTACAATGAGCAGTTCTTC.

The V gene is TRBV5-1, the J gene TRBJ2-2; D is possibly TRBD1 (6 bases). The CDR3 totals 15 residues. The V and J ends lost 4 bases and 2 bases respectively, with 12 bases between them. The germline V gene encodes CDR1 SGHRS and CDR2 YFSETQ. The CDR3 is CASSAGQTNTGELFF. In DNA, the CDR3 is TGCGCCAGCAGCGCTGGACAGACCAACACCGGGGAGCTGTTTTTT.

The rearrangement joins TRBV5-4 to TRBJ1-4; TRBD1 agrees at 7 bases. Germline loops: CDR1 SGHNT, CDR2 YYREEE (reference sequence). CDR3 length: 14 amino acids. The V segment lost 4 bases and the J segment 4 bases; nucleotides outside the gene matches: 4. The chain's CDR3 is CASSQGQLNEKLFF. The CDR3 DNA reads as TGTGCCAGCAGCCAGGGACAGCTTAATGAAAAACTGTTTTTT.

Written as DNA, the CDR3 is TGTGCCAGCAGCTTTTTGCGCGGGGAATTCACAGATACGCAGTATTTT. Translated, it gives CASSFLRGEFTDTQYF. The chain employs TRBV7-9 and TRBJ2-3; D might be TRBD2 (6 bases). The germline gives CDR1 SEHNR, CDR2 FQNEAQ (reference sequence). The ends were cut back, 3 bases at V and 2 bases at J, with 15 bases in the middle. CDR3 length equals 16 residues.

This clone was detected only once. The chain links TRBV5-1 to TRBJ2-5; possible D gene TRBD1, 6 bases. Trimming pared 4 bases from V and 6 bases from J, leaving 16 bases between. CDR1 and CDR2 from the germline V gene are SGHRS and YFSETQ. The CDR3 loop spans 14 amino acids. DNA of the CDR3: TGCGCCAGCAGCCAGGACAGCTCGATGCAGACCCAGTACTTC. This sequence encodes CASSQDSSMQTQYF.

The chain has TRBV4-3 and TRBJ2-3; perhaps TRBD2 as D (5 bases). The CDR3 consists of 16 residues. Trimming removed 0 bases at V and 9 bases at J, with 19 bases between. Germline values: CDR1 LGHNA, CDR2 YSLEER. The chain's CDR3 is CASSQERDSESFTQYF. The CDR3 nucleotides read TGCGCCAGCAGCCAAGAGCGTGATAGCGAGAGTTTCACGCAGTATTTT.

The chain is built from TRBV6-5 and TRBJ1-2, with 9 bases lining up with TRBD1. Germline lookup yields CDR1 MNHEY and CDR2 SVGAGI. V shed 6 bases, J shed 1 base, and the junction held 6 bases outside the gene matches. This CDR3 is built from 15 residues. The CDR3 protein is CASRITGGFNYGYTF. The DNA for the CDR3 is TGTGCCAGCAGGATAACAGGGGGCTTTAACTATGGCTACACCTTC.

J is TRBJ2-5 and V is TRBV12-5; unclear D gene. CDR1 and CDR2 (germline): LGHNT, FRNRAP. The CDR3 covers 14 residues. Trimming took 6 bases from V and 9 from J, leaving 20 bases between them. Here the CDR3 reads CASGLTGRLQSQYF. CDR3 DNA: TGTGCTAGTGGCCTTACCGGACGCCTGCAGTCCCAGTACTTC.

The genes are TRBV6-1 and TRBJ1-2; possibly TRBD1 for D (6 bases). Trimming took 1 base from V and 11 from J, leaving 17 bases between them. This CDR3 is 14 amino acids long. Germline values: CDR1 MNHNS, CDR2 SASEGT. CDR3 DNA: TGTGCCAGCAGTGAAGAAGGCTGGGGGGGCAGATACACCTTC. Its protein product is CASSEEGWGGRYTF.